The 18 T cell receptor beta chains below all came from one sample that was sequenced in a study of CD8 T cells in ankylosing spondylitis. The study's findings and limits: Ankylosing spondylitis blood appeared to carry a characteristic TCR beta motif of roughly eight highly homologous variants.

The antigens for these receptors are not known. Each CDR3 protein is one row after TCRdb ran MiXCR on the 5' RACE reads. Here the sample spans approximately 440,000 distinct CDR3 sequences, about 15% being singletons. What was sequenced was blood, either unsorted or a sorted T cell fraction (not recorded which). Receptor source: a male donor with ankylosing spondylitis.

A few counts support this clonotype. V is TRBV3-1 and J is TRBJ1-2, with D unresolved. V was shortened by 3 bases and J by 4 bases, with 9 bases between the two germline ends. CDR3 length: 13 amino acids. From germline, CDR1 is LGHDT and CDR2 YNNKEL (reference sequence). The CDR3, as DNA: TGTGCCAGCAGCCATTGGCAGGTCTATGGCTACACCTTC. Its protein product is CASSHWQVYGYTF.

The chain carries TRBV9 and TRBJ2-5, with D perhaps being TRBD1 or TRBD2 (7 bases each). The CDR3 consists of 17 residues. V lost 7 bases and J 2 bases, leaving 24 bases between the germline ends. Per the germline V gene, CDR1 is SGDLS and CDR2 is YYNGEE. The CDR3 sequence is CASSPPGGGGLQETQYF. The CDR3 coding sequence is TGTGCCAGCTCCCCTCCAGGGGGGGGAGGGCTGCAAGAGACCCAGTACTTC.

This clonotype has only a few counts. The chain employs TRBV7-2 and TRBJ2-1; possibly TRBD1 for D (5 bases). The V end lost 1 base, the J end lost 10 bases, and 17 bases lay between the germline ends. The CDR3 has 15 residues. Germline CDR1 is SGHTA and CDR2 is FQGNSA. In DNA form, the CDR3 reads TGTGCCAGCAGCTTAGAAGGTCTAGGGGCCCTCGAGCAGTTCTTC. Translating it yields CASSLEGLGALEQFF.

The V gene is TRBV18, the J gene TRBJ2-5, with 9 bases lining up with TRBD2. Germline loops: CDR1 KGHSH, CDR2 LQKENI. This CDR3 spans 14 amino acids. V was clipped by 3 bases and J by 1 base; unmatched bases: 0. The CDR3 DNA sequence: TGTGCCAGCTCACCTAGCGGGGGCCAAGAGACCCAGTACTTC. This sequence encodes CASSPSGGQETQYF.

The genes are TRBV28 and TRBJ1-5; 10 bases line up with TRBD1. The CDR3 spans 14 residues. Per germline, CDR1 MDHEN and CDR2 SYDVKM. Unmatched junction bases numbered 4, after V lost 6 bases and J lost 5 bases. CDR3 DNA: TGTGCCAGCAGAGAGACAGGGGGCCATCAGCCCCAGCATTTT. This gives the protein CASRETGGHQPQHF.

This clonotype came up a few times. The CDR3 is CASSTTSPAKNIQYF. CDR3 nucleotide sequence: TGTGCCAGCAGTACTACTTCACCAGCCAAAAACATTCAGTACTTC. This sequence joins TRBV28 and TRBJ2-4; the D is unclear. CDR1 and CDR2 (germline): MDHEN, SYDVKM. V shed 5 bases and J shed 0 bases, with 11 bases lying between them. This CDR3 spans 15 amino acids.

This clonotype was observed many times. The chain employs TRBV25-1 and TRBJ2-3; 8 bases line up with TRBD2. The V gene end was trimmed by 6 bases and the J gene end by 3 bases; junction bases not matched to a gene: 14. Germline lookup yields CDR1 MGHDK and CDR2 SYGVNS. This CDR3 has 17 residues. CDR3 sequence (DNA): TGTGCCAGCAGCGAGATAGGGAGCGGGAGAGGTACAGATACGCAGTATTTT. It yields the protein CASSEIGSGRGTDTQYF.

This clonotype was counted between two and nine times. The rearrangement uses TRBV20-1 and TRBJ1-1, with unresolved D. This CDR3 comprises 10 residues. CDR1 is DFQATT, CDR2 SNEGSKA, per germline (reference sequence). V was trimmed by 4 bases and J by 4 bases, leaving 4 bases between them. The CDR3 is CSATGTEAFF. CDR3 nucleotide sequence: TGCAGTGCTACAGGCACTGAAGCTTTCTTT.

V is TRBV12-3 or TRBV12-4 and J is TRBJ2-5; D may correspond to TRBD1 or TRBD2 (6 bases each). Trimming shortened V by 6 bases and J by 2 bases, and 13 bases separated the two germline ends. The length of the CDR3 is 14 residues. The CDR3 region has the DNA TGTGCCAGCAGACCCGGGGGCCAGCAAGAGACCCAGTACTTC. This gives the protein CASRPGGQQETQYF.

The chain carries TRBV7-9 and TRBJ1-2; D might be TRBD1 (5 bases). The germline V gene encodes CDR1 SEHNR and CDR2 FQNEAQ (reference sequence). V shed 4 bases and J shed 4 bases, with 16 bases lying between them. The CDR3 loop spans 15 amino acids. The CDR3 nucleotides are TGTGCCAGCAGCTACACCAGGGACGAGGGCTATGGCTACACCTTC. It encodes CASSYTRDEGYGYTF.

The genes are TRBV24-1 and TRBJ2-7, with TRBD1 matching over 7 bases. V gave up 3 bases and J gave up 0 bases; unmatched junction bases: 4. The germline gives CDR1 KGHDR, CDR2 SFDVKD. The CDR3 totals 15 residues. DNA for the CDR3: TGTGCCACCAGTGATGGGGGACAGATCTCCTACGAGCAGTACTTC. Translating it yields CATSDGGQISYEQYF.

The CDR3 loop reads CASSLRQGAGYGYTF. As DNA, the CDR3 is TGTGCCAGCAGCTTACGCCAGGGGGCCGGCTATGGCTACACCTTC. V and J are TRBV28 and TRBJ1-2; 8 nucleotides line up with TRBD1. The V gene end was trimmed by 6 bases and the J gene end by 4 bases; junction bases not matched to a gene: 10. The CDR3 runs 15 residues. The germline V gene has CDR1 MDHEN and CDR2 SYDVKM.

This clonotype was counted between two and nine times. J is TRBJ2-1 and V is TRBV2, with 10 bases lining up with TRBD2. The CDR3 is 15 amino acids. With 7 bases clipped from V and 4 bases from J, the junction kept 7 bases outside the gene matches. The V gene's germline CDR1 is SNHLY and CDR2 FYNNEI. The CDR3 DNA sequence: TGTGCCAGCACCGCAAGCGGGGGGGCGTACAATGAGCAGTTCTTC. Its translation is CASTASGGAYNEQFF.

The genes are TRBV28 and TRBJ2-2, with 8 bases matching TRBD1. Germline loops: CDR1 MDHEN, CDR2 SYDVKM. V lost 5 bases and J lost 9; bases outside the gene matches: 8. This CDR3 comprises 14 residues. The CDR3 nucleotides read TGTGCCAGCAGTATCGGGACAGGTCACCGGGAGCTGTTTTTT. Protein product: CASSIGTGHRELFF.

DNA of the CDR3: TGCGCCAGCAGCTCCGGGACAGAGTCCTATGGCTACACCTTC. Residues: CASSSGTESYGYTF. V gene TRBV5-1 combines with J gene TRBJ1-2, with 7 bases lining up with TRBD1. Trimming took 3 bases from V and 4 from J; bases not matched to a gene: 6. Germline V gives CDR1 SGHRS, CDR2 YFSETQ. This CDR3 region has 14 residues.

This clonotype was counted only a few times. V and J are TRBV12-3 or TRBV12-4 and TRBJ2-7; D may match TRBD1 or TRBD2 (7 bases each). The V end lost 5 bases, the J end lost 4 bases, and 18 bases lay between the germline ends. CDR3 length equals 15 residues. CDR3 bases: TGTGCCAGCAGTGGCCAGGGAGGGGGCATTTACGAGCAGTACTTC. It encodes CASSGQGGGIYEQYF.

The chain carries TRBV6-1 and TRBJ2-5; D is perhaps TRBD1 (6 bases). The CDR3 spans 15 residues. Germline-derived CDR1 and CDR2 are MNHNS and SASEGT. The V gene lost 6 bases and the J gene lost 4 bases, with 18 bases spanning the gap. CDR3 residues: CASSLPQGTRETQYF. DNA for the CDR3: TGTGCCAGCAGCCTGCCCCAGGGGACCCGAGAGACCCAGTACTTC.

The genes are TRBV4-2 and TRBJ1-1, with 11 bases fitting TRBD1. V gave up 1 base and J gave up 5 bases; unmatched junction bases: 12. The germline gives CDR1 LGHNA, CDR2 YNFKEQ. The CDR3 has 18 amino acids. The CDR3 sequence is CASSQVLDRGRLATEAFF. CDR3 DNA: TGTGCCAGCAGCCAAGTCCTGGACAGGGGGCGGTTAGCGACTGAAGCTTTCTTT.